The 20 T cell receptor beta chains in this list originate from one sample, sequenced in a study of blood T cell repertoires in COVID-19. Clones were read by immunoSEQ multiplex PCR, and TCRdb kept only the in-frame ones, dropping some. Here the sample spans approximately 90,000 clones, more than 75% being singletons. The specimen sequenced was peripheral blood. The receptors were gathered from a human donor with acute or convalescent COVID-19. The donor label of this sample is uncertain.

CDR3 coding DNA: TGTGCCAGCTCACAAGCGGCGGGGAAGATCGGTCAGCCCCAGCATTTT. It codes for CASSQAAGKIGQPQHF. V is TRBV18 and J is TRBJ1-5; no firm D call. Germline loops: CDR1 KGHSH, CDR2 LQKENI. The CDR3 sequence is 16 residues long. The V gene lost 4 bases and the J gene lost 6 bases, with 19 bases spanning the gap.

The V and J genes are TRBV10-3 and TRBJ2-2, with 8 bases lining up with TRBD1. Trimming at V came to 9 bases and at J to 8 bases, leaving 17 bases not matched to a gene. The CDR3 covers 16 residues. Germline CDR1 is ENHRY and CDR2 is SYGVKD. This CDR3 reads CAIGMVDREPTGELFF. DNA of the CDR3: TGTGCCATTGGGATGGTGGACAGGGAACCGACTGGGGAGCTGTTTTTT.

The CDR3 DNA is TGTGCCAGCCGCGCGCCGGGATCGGTTGGAAACACCATATATTTT. Amino acids: CASRAPGSVGNTIYF. This rearrangement joins TRBV6-5 to TRBJ1-3, with D unresolved. V was clipped by 8 bases and J by 3 bases, with 17 bases between them. There are 15 residues in the CDR3. Germline CDR1 and CDR2: MNHEY and SVGAGI.

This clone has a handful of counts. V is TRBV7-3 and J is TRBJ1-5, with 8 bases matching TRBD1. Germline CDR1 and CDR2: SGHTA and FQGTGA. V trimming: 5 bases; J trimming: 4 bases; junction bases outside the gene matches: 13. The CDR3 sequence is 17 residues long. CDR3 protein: CASSPKPYRTGNQPQHF. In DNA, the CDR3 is TGTGCCAGCAGCCCCAAACCCTACCGGACAGGGAATCAGCCCCAGCATTTT.

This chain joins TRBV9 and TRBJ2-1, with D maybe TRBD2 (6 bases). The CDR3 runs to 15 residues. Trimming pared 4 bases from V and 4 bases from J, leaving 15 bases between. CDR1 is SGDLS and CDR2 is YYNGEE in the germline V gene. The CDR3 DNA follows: TGTGCCAGCAGCTCCCGGGGGTTCGTATACAATGAGCAGTTCTTC. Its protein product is CASSSRGFVYNEQFF.

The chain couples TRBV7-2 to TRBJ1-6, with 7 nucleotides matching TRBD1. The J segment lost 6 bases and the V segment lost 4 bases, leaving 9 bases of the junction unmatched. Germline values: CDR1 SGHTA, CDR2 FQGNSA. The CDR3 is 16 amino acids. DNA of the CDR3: TGTGCCAGCAGCTCCCAGCCGGGACAGTTTAATTCACCCCTCCACTTT. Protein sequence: CASSSQPGQFNSPLHF.

The CDR3 coding sequence is TGTGCCAGCTCACTCACCAGCACTAGCGGGGGTACAGATACGCAGTATTTT. Its translation: CASSLTSTSGGTDTQYF. This sequence joins TRBV18 and TRBJ2-3, with TRBD2 identical over 11 bases. Germline V gene data show CDR1 as KGHSH and CDR2 as LQKENI. Germline trimming cut 4 bases from V and 3 bases from J; bases unmatched to any gene: 9. The CDR3 totals 17 residues. The entire variable domain, with the rest obtained from reference TRBV18 and TRBJ2-3, is as follows: NAGVMQNPRHLVRRRGQEARLRCSPMKGHSHVYWYRQLPEEGLKFMVYLQKENIIDESGMPKERFSAEFPKEGPSILRIQQVVRGDSAAYFCASSLTSTSGGTDTQYFGPGTRLTVL.

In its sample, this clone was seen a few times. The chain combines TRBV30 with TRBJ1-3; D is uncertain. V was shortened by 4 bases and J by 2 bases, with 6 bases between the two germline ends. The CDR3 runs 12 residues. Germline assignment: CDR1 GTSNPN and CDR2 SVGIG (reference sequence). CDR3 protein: CAWIVTGNTIYF. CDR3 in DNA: TGTGCCTGGATAGTAACTGGAAACACCATATATTTT.

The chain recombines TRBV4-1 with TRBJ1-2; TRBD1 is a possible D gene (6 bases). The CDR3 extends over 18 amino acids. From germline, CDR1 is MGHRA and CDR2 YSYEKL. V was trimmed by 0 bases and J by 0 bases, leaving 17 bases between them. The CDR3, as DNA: TGCGCCAGCAGCCAAGACCCATTTGGTACAGGGACTAACTATGGCTACACCTTC. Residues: CASSQDPFGTGTNYGYTF.

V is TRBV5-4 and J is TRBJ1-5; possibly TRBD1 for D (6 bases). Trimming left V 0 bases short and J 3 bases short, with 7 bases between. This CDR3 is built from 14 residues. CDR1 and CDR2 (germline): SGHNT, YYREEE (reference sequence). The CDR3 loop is CASSLDRANQPQHF. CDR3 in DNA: TGTGCCAGCAGCTTGGACAGGGCCAATCAGCCCCAGCATTTT.

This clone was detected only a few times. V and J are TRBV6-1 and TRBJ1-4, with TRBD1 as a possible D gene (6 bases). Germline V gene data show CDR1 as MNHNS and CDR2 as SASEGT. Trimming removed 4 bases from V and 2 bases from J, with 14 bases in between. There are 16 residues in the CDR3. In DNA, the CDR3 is TGTGCCAGCAGTGCTGGGAAGGGGGTGACTAATGAAAAACTGTTTTTT. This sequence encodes CASSAGKGVTNEKLFF.

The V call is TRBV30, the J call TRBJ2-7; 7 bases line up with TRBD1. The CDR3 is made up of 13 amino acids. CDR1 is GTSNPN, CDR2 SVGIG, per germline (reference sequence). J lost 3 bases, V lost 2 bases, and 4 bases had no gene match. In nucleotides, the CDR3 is TGTGCCTGGAGTACGAGACAGGGCTACGAGCAGTACTTC. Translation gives CAWSTRQGYEQYF. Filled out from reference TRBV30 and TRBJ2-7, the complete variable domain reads SQTIHQWPATLVQPVGSPLSLECTVEGTSNPNLYWYRQAAGRGLQLLFYSVGIGQISSEVPQNLSASRPQDRQFILSSKKLLLSDSGFYLCAWSTRQGYEQYFGPGTRLTVT.

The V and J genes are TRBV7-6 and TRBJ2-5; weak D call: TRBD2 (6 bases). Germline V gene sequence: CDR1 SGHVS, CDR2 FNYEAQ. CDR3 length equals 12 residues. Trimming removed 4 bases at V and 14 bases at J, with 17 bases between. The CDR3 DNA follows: TGTGCCAGCAGCTCCGGTGCGGGGATGTTATACTTC. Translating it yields CASSSGAGMLYF.

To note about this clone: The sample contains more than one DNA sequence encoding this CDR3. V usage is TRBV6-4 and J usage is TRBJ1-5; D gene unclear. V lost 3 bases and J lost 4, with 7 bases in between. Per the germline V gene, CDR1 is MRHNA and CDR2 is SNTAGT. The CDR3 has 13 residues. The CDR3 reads CASSEGLNQPQHF. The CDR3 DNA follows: TGTGCCAGCAGTGAGGGCCTGAATCAGCCCCAGCATTTT.

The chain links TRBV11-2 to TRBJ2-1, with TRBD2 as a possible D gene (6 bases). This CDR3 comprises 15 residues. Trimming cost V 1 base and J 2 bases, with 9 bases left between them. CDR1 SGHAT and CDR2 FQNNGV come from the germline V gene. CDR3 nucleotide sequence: TGTGCCAGCAGCTTAGCCGGGAGACCCTACAATGAGCAGTTCTTC. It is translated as CASSLAGRPYNEQFF.

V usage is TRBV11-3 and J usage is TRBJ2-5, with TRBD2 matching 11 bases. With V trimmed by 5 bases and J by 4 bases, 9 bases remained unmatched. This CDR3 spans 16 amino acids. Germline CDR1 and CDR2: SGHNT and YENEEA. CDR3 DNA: TGTGCCAGCAGCCAACTAGCGGGGGCTTTGGGAGAGACCCAGTACTTC. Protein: CASSQLAGALGETQYF.

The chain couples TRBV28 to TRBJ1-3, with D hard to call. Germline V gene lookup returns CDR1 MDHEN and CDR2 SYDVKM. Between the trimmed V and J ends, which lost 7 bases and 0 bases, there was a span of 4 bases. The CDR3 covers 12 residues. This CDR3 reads CASTVSGNTIYF. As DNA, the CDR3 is TGTGCCAGCACTGTCTCTGGAAACACCATATATTTT.

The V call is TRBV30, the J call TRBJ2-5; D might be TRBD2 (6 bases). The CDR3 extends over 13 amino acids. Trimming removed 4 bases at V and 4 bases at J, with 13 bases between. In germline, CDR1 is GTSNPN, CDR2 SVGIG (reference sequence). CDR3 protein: CAWTPGGRETQYF. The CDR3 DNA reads TGTGCCTGGACCCCTGGGGGGAGAGAGACCCAGTACTTC.

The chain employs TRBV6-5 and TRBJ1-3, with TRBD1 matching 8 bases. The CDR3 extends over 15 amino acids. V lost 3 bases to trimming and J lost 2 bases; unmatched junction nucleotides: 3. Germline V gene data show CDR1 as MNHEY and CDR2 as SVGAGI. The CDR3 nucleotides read TGTGCCAGCAGTTATTCCAGGGGGCCTGGAAACACCATATATTTT. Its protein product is CASSYSRGPGNTIYF.

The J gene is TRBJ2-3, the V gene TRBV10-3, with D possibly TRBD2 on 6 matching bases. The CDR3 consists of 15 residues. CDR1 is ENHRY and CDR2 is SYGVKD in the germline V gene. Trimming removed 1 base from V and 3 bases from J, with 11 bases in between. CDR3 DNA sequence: TGTGCCATCAGTGAGTGGGGCGGGGCGACAGATACGCAGTATTTT. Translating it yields CAISEWGGATDTQYF.